This is a list of T cell receptor beta chains from one sample in a study of blood T cell repertoires in COVID-19. The data were produced by immunoSEQ multiplex PCR, yet TCRdb's version contains in-frame clones alone and is incomplete. The sample comprises approximately 160,000 clones, 70% to 90% of which are singletons, and roughly 7% rests with the top ten. The sequencing input was peripheral blood. Source of these receptors: a man aged 50 to 59 with active or convalescent COVID-19. The conserved cysteine and the conserved F or W are not part of the CDR3 here. Clone size is not always given. Where it is, it says once, few, many or a class for expanded clones.

CDR3aa: ASSPWQVPSGNTIY
abundance: -
j_gene: TRBJ1-3
len: 14
v_gene: TRBV18

CDR3aa: ATSDSGNSGYT
abundance: -
j_gene: TRBJ1-2
len: 11
v_gene: TRBV24-1

CDR3aa: ASSTGTSGIRKQY
abundance: -
j_gene: TRBJ2-7
len: 13
v_gene: TRBV7-3

CDR3aa: ASRRTGADTQY
abundance: -
j_gene: TRBJ2-3
len: 11
v_gene: TRBV27

CDR3aa: ASSVTPMNTEAF
abundance: -
j_gene: TRBJ1-1
len: 12
v_gene: TRBV9

CDR3aa: SVRRGPGQPQH
abundance: -
j_gene: TRBJ1-5
len: 11
v_gene: TRBV29-1

CDR3aa: ASSRRLAGGPDEQF
abundance: -
j_gene: TRBJ2-1
len: 14
v_gene: TRBV18

CDR3aa: ASSQYHGTGGRTEAF
abundance: -
j_gene: TRBJ1-1
len: 15
v_gene: TRBV27

CDR3aa: ATMFLTEAF
abundance: few
j_gene: TRBJ1-1
len: 9
v_gene: TRBV6-5

CDR3aa: ASSWTGSLYNEQF
abundance: -
j_gene: TRBJ2-1
len: 13
v_gene: TRBV5-4

CDR3aa: ASSLLAGYEQY
abundance: -
j_gene: TRBJ2-7
len: 11
v_gene: TRBV7-2

CDR3aa: ASSVGTANYGYT
abundance: -
j_gene: TRBJ1-2
len: 12
v_gene: TRBV5-1

CDR3aa: ASRDRGTGGGTGELF
abundance: -
j_gene: TRBJ2-2
len: 15
v_gene: TRBV19

CDR3aa: ASSRGRSSYNEQF
abundance: -
j_gene: TRBJ2-1
len: 13
v_gene: TRBV19

CDR3aa: ASSFRSLLASTDTQY
abundance: -
j_gene: TRBJ2-3
len: 15
v_gene: TRBV27

CDR3aa: ASSLEARAKNIQY
abundance: -
j_gene: TRBJ2-4
len: 13
v_gene: TRBV6-2/TRBV6-3

CDR3aa: ASSPGTGSSYEQY
abundance: -
j_gene: TRBJ2-7
len: 13
v_gene: TRBV7-8

CDR3aa: SVQGRGEPSEQF
abundance: -
j_gene: TRBJ2-1
len: 12
v_gene: TRBV29-1

CDR3aa: ASSLGLRNYEQY
abundance: -
j_gene: TRBJ2-7
len: 12
v_gene: TRBV7-2

CDR3aa: ASSFTGTSGELF
abundance: many
j_gene: TRBJ2-2
len: 12
v_gene: TRBV27

CDR3aa: ASSEGQENSPLH
abundance: -
j_gene: TRBJ1-6
len: 12
v_gene: TRBV7-2

CDR3aa: SANSLDTQY
abundance: few
j_gene: TRBJ2-3
len: 9
v_gene: TRBV20-1

CDR3aa: ASKQTGGTVYEQY
abundance: -
j_gene: TRBJ2-7
len: 13
v_gene: TRBV19

CDR3aa: ASSYGGSQGSPLH
abundance: -
j_gene: TRBJ1-6
len: 13
v_gene: TRBV6-2/TRBV6-3

CDR3aa: ASSLPGYEQY
abundance: -
j_gene: TRBJ2-7
len: 10
v_gene: TRBV5-1

CDR3aa: ASTWRYSNQPQH
abundance: -
j_gene: TRBJ1-5
len: 12
v_gene: TRBV28

CDR3aa: ASSQEGGALHEKLF
abundance: -
j_gene: TRBJ1-4
len: 14
v_gene: TRBV4-1

CDR3aa: ASSPGGQGRDYGYT
abundance: -
j_gene: TRBJ1-2
len: 14
v_gene: TRBV5-1

CDR3aa: ASSFVRGVWREDTGELF
abundance: -
j_gene: TRBJ2-2
len: 17
v_gene: TRBV11-2

CDR3aa: ASSVHLGGAGTDTQY
abundance: once
j_gene: TRBJ2-3
len: 15
v_gene: TRBV9

CDR3aa: ASSLVTSGGAVDTQY
abundance: -
j_gene: TRBJ2-3
len: 15
v_gene: TRBV5-8

CDR3aa: ASSVDIGGGGGELF
abundance: once
j_gene: TRBJ2-2
len: 14
v_gene: TRBV9

CDR3aa: ASRMAGIETQY
abundance: -
j_gene: TRBJ2-5
len: 11
v_gene: TRBV14

CDR3aa: ASSQEVAGSTDTQY
abundance: -
j_gene: TRBJ2-3
len: 14
v_gene: TRBV4-3

CDR3aa: ASSPRTGGSYEQY
abundance: -
j_gene: TRBJ2-7
len: 13
v_gene: TRBV9

CDR3aa: ASSLFRHRDRGTDTQY
abundance: -
j_gene: TRBJ2-3
len: 16
v_gene: TRBV27

CDR3aa: ASSRDRDTEAF
abundance: -
j_gene: TRBJ1-1
len: 11
v_gene: TRBV7-3

CDR3aa: ASSQGLAGDTQY
abundance: -
j_gene: TRBJ2-3
len: 12
v_gene: TRBV7-2

CDR3aa: ASSISGSGDEQF
abundance: -
j_gene: TRBJ2-1
len: 12
v_gene: TRBV9

CDR3aa: SASGNRVAGELF
abundance: -
j_gene: TRBJ2-2
len: 12
v_gene: TRBV20-1

CDR3aa: ASSSADRGETQY
abundance: -
j_gene: TRBJ2-5
len: 12
v_gene: TRBV18

CDR3aa: ASSTGYEQY
abundance: -
j_gene: TRBJ2-7
len: 9
v_gene: TRBV19

CDR3aa: ASSAGGQEAF
abundance: -
j_gene: TRBJ1-1
len: 10
v_gene: TRBV18

CDR3aa: ASTPASGSSDTQY
abundance: -
j_gene: TRBJ2-3
len: 13
v_gene: TRBV6-5

CDR3aa: ASSDSTLYGYT
abundance: -
j_gene: TRBJ1-2
len: 11
v_gene: TRBV2

CDR3aa: ASSIAQDQETQY
abundance: -
j_gene: TRBJ2-5
len: 12
v_gene: TRBV19

CDR3aa: ASSPQAPGLAGVSNEQF
abundance: few
j_gene: TRBJ2-1
len: 17
v_gene: TRBV19